The 8 T cell receptor beta chains below come from one sample, sequenced in a study of long-term antiretroviral therapy in people with HIV (dated by TCRdb to 2021 to 2024). The immunoSEQ hsTCRB v3.0 assay was used at survey level resolution to sequence the TRB variable region. The table was pulled from immuneACCESS by TCRdb, which kept in-frame rearrangements only. Such tables lose some clones; where checked, under half of the loss comes from unresolved V genes, and the rest has no known cause. This sample holds about 48,000 clones; about 86% were observed only once. Jointly, the top ten make up under 3.5% of the sample. The source material was unsorted PBMCs, sampled 0.8 years after starting antiretroviral therapy. Every receptor here comes from a woman aged 18-29 years with HIV.

The J gene is TRBJ2-4, the V gene TRBV19; a possible D gene is TRBD1 (6 bases). Per the germline V gene, CDR1 is LNHDA and CDR2 is SQIVND (reference sequence). CDR3 length: 14 amino acids. Trimming removed 5 bases from V and 2 bases from J, with 10 bases in between. The CDR3 DNA reads as TGTGCCAGTAGTGCACAGGGTACCAAAAACATTCAGTACTTC. Amino acids: CASSAQGTKNIQYF.

This chain connects TRBV6-6 to TRBJ1-2, with 9 bases identical to TRBD1. V lost 5 bases to trimming and J lost 8 bases; unmatched junction nucleotides: 9. The CDR3 is 14 amino acids. The germline CDR1 and CDR2 sequences are MNHNY and SVGAGI (reference sequence). Here the CDR3 DNA reads TGTGCCAGCAGTCTACAGGGGGCTCTGGAGGGCTACACCTTC. Protein sequence: CASSLQGALEGYTF.

The chain carries TRBV7-8 and TRBJ1-1; D ambiguous. CDR3 length: 13 residues. Germline loops: CDR1 SGHVS, CDR2 FQNEAQ. Between the trimmed V and J ends, which lost 8 bases and 1 base, there was a span of 11 bases. This CDR3 is CASAKYSNTEAFF. The CDR3 DNA reads as TGTGCCAGCGCGAAATACTCGAACACTGAAGCTTTCTTT.

This clone was observed a single time. This chain uses TRBV7-9 with TRBJ2-1, with no clear D. Germline V gives CDR1 SEHNR, CDR2 FQNEAQ (reference sequence). V was clipped by 2 bases and J by 4 bases, with 6 bases between them. There are 13 residues in the CDR3. CDR3 DNA: TGTGCCAGCAGCTTAAGAACATACAATGAGCAGTTCTTC. Amino acids: CASSLRTYNEQFF.

This chain links TRBV2 with TRBJ1-5, with 8 bases identical to TRBD1. Germline values: CDR1 SNHLY, CDR2 FYNNEI. CDR3 size: 16 residues. V shed 6 bases and J 4 bases; nucleotides not matched to a gene: 11. The CDR3 protein is CASRGRGLVGNQPQHF. The CDR3 DNA follows: TGTGCCAGCAGAGGCAGGGGGCTCGTAGGGAATCAGCCCCAGCATTTT.

DNA for the CDR3: TGTGCCAGCTCCGACAGGGGTCATGGCTACACCTTC. Translation: CASSDRGHGYTF. This chain links TRBV6-1 with TRBJ1-2, with 8 bases matching TRBD1. This CDR3 is 12 amino acids long. J was trimmed by 6 bases and V by 8 bases; bases with no gene match: 5. Germline lookup yields CDR1 MNHNS and CDR2 SASEGT.

V and J are TRBV6-5 and TRBJ2-7; D perhaps matches TRBD1 (6 bases). Trimming took off 5 bases at V and 1 base at J, with 15 bases between the two ends. CDR3 size: 15 residues. Germline V gene sequence: CDR1 MNHEY, CDR2 SVGAGI. In nucleotides, the CDR3 is TGTGCCAGCAGTACCGAGACAGGCAATTCCTACGAGCAGTACTTC. It is translated as CASSTETGNSYEQYF.

This chain connects TRBV5-4 to TRBJ2-7; the match to TRBD1 covers 9 bases. The germline CDR1 and CDR2 sequences are SGHNT and YYREEE (reference sequence). After removal of 5 bases from V and 5 bases from J, the junction contained 5 bases not matched to a gene. The CDR3 has 13 residues. The CDR3 here is CASSSQGANEQYF. The CDR3 nucleotides read TGTGCCAGCAGTTCACAGGGGGCGAACGAGCAGTACTTC.